One and the same sample provided the 13 T cell receptor beta chains below, sequenced in a study of cytomegalovirus exposure and HLA in healthy donors. 60 Vbeta and 13 Jbeta primers were used in PCR. TCRdb's table, derived via immunoSEQ multiplex PCR, lists solely in-frame clones and lacks some. The table lists approximately 140,000 clones, about 64% of them singletons. Input material: PBMCs. All receptors come from a woman aged 55-70 years in good health and CMV-seropositive.

V usage is TRBV6-5 and J usage is TRBJ2-4; 8 bases fit TRBD1. Trimming took 4 bases from V and 3 from J; bases not matched to a gene: 8. CDR1 and CDR2 from the germline V gene are MNHEY and SVGAGI. The CDR3 is 16 residues long. CDR3: CASSFRQGIGKNIQYF. DNA for the CDR3: TGTGCCAGCAGTTTCCGACAGGGGATCGGCAAAAACATTCAGTACTTC.

V gene TRBV6-1 combines with J gene TRBJ1-3; TRBD1 might be the D (5 bases). V was cut by 2 bases and J by 5 bases, with 19 bases left in between. Germline V CDR1 and CDR2: MNHNS, SASEGT. The CDR3 loop spans 17 amino acids. In DNA, the CDR3 is TGTGCCAGCAGTGAAAACCCCCAGGGAGGCTTTAGAAACACCATATATTTT. Protein sequence: CASSENPQGGFRNTIYF.

This chain links TRBV19 with TRBJ2-7, with 9 bases matching TRBD1. J was trimmed by 4 bases and V by 5 bases; bases with no gene match: 9. Per the germline V gene, CDR1 is LNHDA and CDR2 is SQIVND (reference sequence). The CDR3 consists of 15 residues. The CDR3 sequence: CASSVTGTGRYEQYF. The DNA of the CDR3 is TGTGCCAGTAGTGTCACCGGGACAGGGAGGTACGAGCAGTACTTC.

The chain couples TRBV18 to TRBJ1-1; 7 bases align to TRBD1. The CDR3 consists of 13 residues. V dropped 3 bases and J dropped 4; count of bases not matched to a gene: 2. Germline lookup yields CDR1 KGHSH and CDR2 LQKENI. CDR3 bases: TGTGCCAGCTCACCGCGACAGGGCACTGAAGCTTTCTTT. Amino acid sequence: CASSPRQGTEAFF.

The V call is TRBV6-1, the J call TRBJ2-7; D is perhaps TRBD2 (5 bases). The germline gives CDR1 MNHNS, CDR2 SASEGT. The ends were cut back, 1 base at V and 0 bases at J, with 10 bases in the middle. There are 15 residues in the CDR3. The CDR3 here is CASSEGPGSSYEQYF. CDR3 bases: TGTGCCAGCAGTGAAGGACCTGGGAGCTCCTACGAGCAGTACTTC.

A single count supports this clone. This rearrangement joins TRBV5-3 to TRBJ1-1; the D gene is possibly TRBD1 (5 bases). TRBV5-3 is classed as an ORF, of uncertain function. V lost 2 bases and J lost 1, with 12 bases in between. CDR3 length equals 15 residues. The CDR3 spells CARSFGHRGNTEAFF. CDR3 nucleotide sequence: TGTGCCAGAAGCTTCGGACACCGTGGGAACACTGAAGCTTTCTTT.

The genes are TRBV19 and TRBJ1-1; D is ambiguous. CDR1 is LNHDA and CDR2 is SQIVND in the germline V gene (reference sequence). Deletions cut 7 bases from V and 6 bases from J, with 24 bases between. This CDR3 comprises 16 residues. The chain's CDR3 is CASTSYREVLGSEAFF. CDR3 nucleotide sequence: TGTGCCAGTACCTCATACCGGGAGGTCCTCGGATCTGAAGCTTTCTTT. The full variable domain, its missing parts supplied by reference TRBV19 and TRBJ1-1, is DGGITQSPKYLFRKEGQNVTLSCEQNLNHDAMYWYRQDPGQGLRLIYYSQIVNDFQKGDIAEGYSVSREKKESFPLTVTSAQKNPTAFYLCASTSYREVLGSEAFFGQGTRLTVV.

The J gene is TRBJ2-3, the V gene TRBV7-9; D perhaps matches TRBD2 (5 bases). This CDR3 comprises 17 residues. The germline V gene encodes CDR1 SEHNR and CDR2 FQNEAQ (reference sequence). V was cut by 5 bases and J by 1 base, with 19 bases left in between. CDR3 nucleotides: TGTGCCAGCAGCCCCCGGGGAAGGGCAAGGGGCACAGATACGCAGTATTTT. This translates into CASSPRGRARGTDTQYF.

V and J are TRBV27 and TRBJ2-5; TRBD1 agrees at 10 bases. The CDR3 runs to 14 residues. After removal of 6 bases from V and 11 bases from J, the junction contained 12 bases not matched to a gene. Germline V gene data show CDR1 as MNHEY and CDR2 as SMNVEV (reference sequence). The CDR3 DNA sequence: TGTGCCAGCAGCCCTGGGACAGGGGTAATAGGGCAGTACTTC. The encoded protein is CASSPGTGVIGQYF.

Only a few counts were recorded for this clone. The chain employs TRBV19 and TRBJ2-1; TRBD1 agrees at 10 bases. After removal of 5 bases from V and 8 bases from J, the junction contained 6 bases not matched to a gene. Germline V gene sequence: CDR1 LNHDA, CDR2 SQIVND (reference sequence). This CDR3 is built from 14 residues. The CDR3 here is CASSLDRGGDEQFF. Here the CDR3 DNA reads TGTGCCAGTAGTCTGGACAGGGGGGGAGATGAGCAGTTCTTC.

This chain joins TRBV7-6 and TRBJ2-1; maybe TRBD1 (6 bases). The ends were cut back, 5 bases at V and 6 bases at J, with 14 bases in the middle. Germline CDR1 SGHVS, CDR2 FNYEAQ. This CDR3 is 14 amino acids long. CDR3 protein: CASSPRRDINEQFF. CDR3 DNA: TGTGCCAGCAGCCCCCGCCGGGACATCAATGAGCAGTTCTTC.

This clone was counted ten times or more. The chain recombines TRBV5-6 with TRBJ1-1; maybe TRBD1 (6 bases). The CDR3 covers 12 residues. V was shortened by 5 bases and J by 6 bases, with 11 bases between the two germline ends. Germline CDR1 and CDR2: SGHDT and YYEEEE. CDR3 coding DNA: TGTGCCAGCAGGCGGACAGCGTCTGAAGCTTTCTTT. It specifies CASRRTASEAFF.

The rearrangement links TRBV9 to TRBJ1-2; the D gene is possibly TRBD1 (6 bases). The V gene lost 2 bases and the J gene lost 4 bases, with 15 bases spanning the gap. CDR3 length equals 15 residues. Germline V gene sequence: CDR1 SGDLS, CDR2 YYNGEE. CDR3 nucleotide sequence: TGTGCCAGCAGCGTCGGACAGCTCCTTAGCTATGGCTACACCTTC. Protein: CASSVGQLLSYGYTF.